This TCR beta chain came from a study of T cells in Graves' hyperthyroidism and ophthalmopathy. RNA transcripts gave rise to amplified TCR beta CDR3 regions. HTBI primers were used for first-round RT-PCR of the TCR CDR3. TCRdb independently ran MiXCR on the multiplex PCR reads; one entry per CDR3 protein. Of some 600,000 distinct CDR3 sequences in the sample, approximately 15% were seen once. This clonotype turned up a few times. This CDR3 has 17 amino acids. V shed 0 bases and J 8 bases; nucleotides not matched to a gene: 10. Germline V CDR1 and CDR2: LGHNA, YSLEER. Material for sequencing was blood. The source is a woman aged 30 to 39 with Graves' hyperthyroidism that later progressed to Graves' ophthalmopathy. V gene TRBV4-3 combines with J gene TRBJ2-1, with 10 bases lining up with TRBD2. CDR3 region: CASSQDRLAGEVDEQFF. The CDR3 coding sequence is TGCGCCAGCAGCCAAGATCGTCTAGCGGGAGAAGTGGATGAGCAGTTCTTC.